The T cell receptor beta chain under discussion was sequenced for a study of CD8+ T cells in alopecia areata. The researchers isolated CD4+ and CD8+ T cells from PBMCs by sorting. Study-wide results and caveats: Sharing of TCRs across patients appeared less clear than in mice, possibly for HLA-related reasons. Alphabeta T cells residing in normal skin are also sequenced in scalp samples. Lesional scalp, especially alopecia totalis/universalis, showed higher clonality than normal scalp.

V dropped 2 bases and J dropped 2; count of bases not matched to a gene: 2. This CDR3 comprises 15 residues. Per the germline V gene, CDR1 is LNHDA and CDR2 is SQIVND (reference sequence). This clone occurred a few times. What it binds is not known. RNA, once extracted, was reverse transcribed into cDNA for use as the sequencing template. Profiling relied on immunoSEQ multiplex PCR, and the TCRdb table lists in-frame clones only, not all of them. Of 85,000 to 110,000 clones listed, around 50% are singletons. The specimen was CD4+ T cells sorted from blood. The clonotype comes from a human donor in good health. V is TRBV19 and J is TRBJ2-2; 7 nucleotides match TRBD2. CDR3: CASSITGGNTGELFF. The CDR3 DNA is TGTGCCAGTAGTATAACGGGGGGAAACACCGGGGAGCTGTTTTTT.